This T cell receptor beta chain was retrieved from a study of control samples from healthy donors and cancer patients. The trim removed 7 bases at V and 2 bases at J, leaving 2 bases unmatched. CDR1 SQVTM and CDR2 ANQGSEA come from the germline V gene. The CDR3 extends over 12 amino acids. Data came from immunoSEQ multiplex PCR; TCRdb stores just in-frame clones and leaves some out. The table shows roughly 190,000 clones, with 90% to 95% occurring only once. The receptor was derived from a woman in her 30s in good health. This rearrangement joins TRBV29-1 to TRBJ2-7, with 10 bases identical to TRBD1. Material: blood. The CDR3, as DNA: TGCAGCGGCGGACAGGGGGCCTACGAGCAGTACTTC. Amino acids: CSGGQGAYEQYF.